Detailed here is one T cell receptor beta chain. The record originates from a study of cytomegalovirus exposure and HLA in healthy donors. PCR used 60 Vbeta primers and 13 Jbeta primers. TCRdb's copy holds only in-frame clones and misses some; the assay was immunoSEQ multiplex PCR. The table lists roughly 190,000 clones, roughly four fifths of them singletons. The CDR3 runs to 13 residues. Germline V gives CDR1 GTSNPN, CDR2 SVGIG (reference sequence). Trimming pared 1 base from V and 3 bases from J, leaving 9 bases between. The receptor comes from a young woman in good health and CMV-seronegative. Sequenced input: PBMCs. The genes are TRBV30 and TRBJ1-1, with a weak D call TRBD1 (5 bases). CDR3 bases: TGTGCCTGGAGTGCGGGGGGTTACACTGAAGCTTTCTTT. Translation gives CAWSAGGYTEAFF.